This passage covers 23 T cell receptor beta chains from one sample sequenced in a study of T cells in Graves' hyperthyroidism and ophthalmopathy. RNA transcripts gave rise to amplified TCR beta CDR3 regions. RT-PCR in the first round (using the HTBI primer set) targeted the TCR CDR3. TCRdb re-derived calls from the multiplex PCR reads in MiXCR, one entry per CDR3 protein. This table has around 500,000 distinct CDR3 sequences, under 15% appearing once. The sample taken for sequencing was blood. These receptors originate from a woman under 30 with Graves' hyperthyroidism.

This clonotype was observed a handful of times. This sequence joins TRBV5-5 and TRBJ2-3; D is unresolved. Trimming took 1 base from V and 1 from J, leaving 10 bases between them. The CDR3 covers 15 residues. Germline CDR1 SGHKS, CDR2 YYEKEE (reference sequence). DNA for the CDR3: TGTGCCAGCAGCTTGCAGTCGCCGGGCACAGATACGCAGTATTTT. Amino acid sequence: CASSLQSPGTDTQYF.

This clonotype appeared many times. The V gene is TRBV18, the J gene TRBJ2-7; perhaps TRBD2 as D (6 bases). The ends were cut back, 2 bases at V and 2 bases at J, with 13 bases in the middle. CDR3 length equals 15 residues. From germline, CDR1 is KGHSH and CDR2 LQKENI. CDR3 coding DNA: TGTGCCAGCTCACCAGGTTGGGGGGATCCCTACGAGCAGTACGTC. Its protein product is CASSPGWGDPYEQYV.

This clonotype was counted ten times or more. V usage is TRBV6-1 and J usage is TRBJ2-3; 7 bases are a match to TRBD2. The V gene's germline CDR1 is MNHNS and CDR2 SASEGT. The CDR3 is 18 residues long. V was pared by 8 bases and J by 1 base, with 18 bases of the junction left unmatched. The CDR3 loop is CASEWLGTSESRTDTQYF. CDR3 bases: TGTGCCAGCGAGTGGCTGGGTACTAGCGAATCCCGCACAGATACGCAGTATTTT.

The CDR3: CAISRGVSYEQYF. CDR3 DNA sequence: TGTGCCATCTCGCGGGGGGTCTCCTACGAGCAGTACTTC. This chain links TRBV6-1 with TRBJ2-7; 8 nucleotides line up with TRBD2. The CDR3 spans 13 residues. Trimming at V came to 10 bases and at J to 0 bases, leaving 5 bases not matched to a gene. CDR1 MNHNS and CDR2 SASEGT come from the germline V gene.

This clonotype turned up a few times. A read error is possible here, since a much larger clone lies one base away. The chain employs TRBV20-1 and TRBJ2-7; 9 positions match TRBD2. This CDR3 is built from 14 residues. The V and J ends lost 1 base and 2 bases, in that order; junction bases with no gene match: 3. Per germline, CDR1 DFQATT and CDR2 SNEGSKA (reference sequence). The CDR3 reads CSARVAGDPYEQYF. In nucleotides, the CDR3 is TGCAGTGCTAGAGTAGCGGGAGACCCCTACGAGCAGTACTTC.

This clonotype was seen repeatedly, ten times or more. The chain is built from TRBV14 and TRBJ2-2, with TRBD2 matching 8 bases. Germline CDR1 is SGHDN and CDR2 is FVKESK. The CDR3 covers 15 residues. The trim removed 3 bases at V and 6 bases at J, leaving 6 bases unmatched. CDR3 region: CASSHPGTSAGELFF. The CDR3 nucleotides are TGTGCCAGCAGCCACCCCGGGACTAGTGCCGGGGAGCTGTTTTTT.

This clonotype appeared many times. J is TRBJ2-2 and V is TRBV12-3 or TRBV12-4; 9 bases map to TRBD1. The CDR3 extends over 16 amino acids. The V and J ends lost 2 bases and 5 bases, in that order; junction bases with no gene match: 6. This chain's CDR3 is CASSLNRGLGTGELFF. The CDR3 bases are TGTGCCAGCAGTTTAAACAGGGGGCTTGGAACCGGGGAGCTGTTTTTT.

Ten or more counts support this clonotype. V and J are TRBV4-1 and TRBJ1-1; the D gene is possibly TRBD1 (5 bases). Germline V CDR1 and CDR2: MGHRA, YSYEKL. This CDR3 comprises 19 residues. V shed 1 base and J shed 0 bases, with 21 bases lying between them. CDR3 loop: CASSQGMAGLGVMNTEAFF. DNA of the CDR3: TGCGCCAGCAGCCAAGGCATGGCAGGGCTAGGTGTTATGAACACTGAAGCTTTCTTT.

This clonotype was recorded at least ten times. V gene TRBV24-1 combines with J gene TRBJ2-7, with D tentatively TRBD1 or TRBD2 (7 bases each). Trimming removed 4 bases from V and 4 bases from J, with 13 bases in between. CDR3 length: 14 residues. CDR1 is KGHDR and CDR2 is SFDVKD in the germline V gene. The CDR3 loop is CATSDPQGGYEQYF. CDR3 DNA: TGTGCCACCAGTGACCCTCAGGGGGGGTACGAGCAGTACTTC.

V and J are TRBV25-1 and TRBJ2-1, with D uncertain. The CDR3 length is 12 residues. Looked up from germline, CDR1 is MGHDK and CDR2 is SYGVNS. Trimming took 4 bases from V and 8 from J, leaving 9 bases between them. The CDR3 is CASSVQFDEQFF. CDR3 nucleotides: TGTGCCAGCAGTGTCCAATTCGATGAGCAGTTCTTC.

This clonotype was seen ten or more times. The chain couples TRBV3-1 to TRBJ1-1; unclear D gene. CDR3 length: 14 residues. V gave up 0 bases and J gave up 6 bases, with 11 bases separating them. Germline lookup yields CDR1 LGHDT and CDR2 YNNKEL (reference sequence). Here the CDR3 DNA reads TGTGCCAGCAGCCAAGACCGTCATATCGCTGAAGCTTTCTTT. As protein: CASSQDRHIAEAFF.

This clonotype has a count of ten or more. CDR3 nucleotide sequence: TGTGCCAGCAGCTTTGCAGGGGGCGCGGAGACCCAGTACTTC. Its protein is CASSFAGGAETQYF. This chain links TRBV7-3 with TRBJ2-5; 8 nucleotides align to TRBD1. Germline CDR1 is SGHTA and CDR2 is FQGTGA. The CDR3 covers 14 residues. Germline trimming cut 3 bases from V and 5 bases from J; bases unmatched to any gene: 5.

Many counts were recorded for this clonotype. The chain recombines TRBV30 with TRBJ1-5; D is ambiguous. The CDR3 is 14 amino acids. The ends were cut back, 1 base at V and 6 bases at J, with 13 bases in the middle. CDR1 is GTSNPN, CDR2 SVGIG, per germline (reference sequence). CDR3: CAWSGTAAGQPQHF. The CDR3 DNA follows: TGTGCCTGGAGTGGGACCGCCGCAGGTCAGCCCCAGCATTTT.

CDR3 DNA: TGTGCCTGGGTCAAGGGGGGTACGCAGTATTTT. It is translated as CAWVKGGTQYF. V is TRBV30 and J is TRBJ2-3; D is tentatively TRBD1 or TRBD2 (6 bases each). Trimming stripped 5 bases from V and 8 bases from J, with 11 bases between. The germline CDR1 and CDR2 sequences are GTSNPN and SVGIG (reference sequence). This CDR3 contains 11 residues.

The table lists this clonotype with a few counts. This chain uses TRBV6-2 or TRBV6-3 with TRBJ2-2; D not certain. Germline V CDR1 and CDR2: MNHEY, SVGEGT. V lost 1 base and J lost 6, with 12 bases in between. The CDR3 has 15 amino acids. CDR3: CASSYYDDIPGELFF. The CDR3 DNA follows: TGTGCCAGCAGTTACTACGACGACATTCCCGGGGAGCTGTTTTTT.

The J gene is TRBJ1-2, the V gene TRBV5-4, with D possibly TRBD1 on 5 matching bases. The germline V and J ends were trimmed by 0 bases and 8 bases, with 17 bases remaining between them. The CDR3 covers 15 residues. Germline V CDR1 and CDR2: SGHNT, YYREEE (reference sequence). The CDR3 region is CASSLVTGKDGGYTF. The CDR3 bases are TGTGCCAGCAGCTTGGTAACAGGAAAGGACGGCGGCTACACCTTC.

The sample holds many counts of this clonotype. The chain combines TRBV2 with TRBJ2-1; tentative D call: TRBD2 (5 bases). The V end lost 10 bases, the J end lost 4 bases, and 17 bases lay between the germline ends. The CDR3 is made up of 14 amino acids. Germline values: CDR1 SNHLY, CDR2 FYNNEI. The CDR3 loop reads CATQRELGYNEQFF. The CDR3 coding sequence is TGTGCCACACAAAGGGAGCTGGGGTACAATGAGCAGTTCTTC.

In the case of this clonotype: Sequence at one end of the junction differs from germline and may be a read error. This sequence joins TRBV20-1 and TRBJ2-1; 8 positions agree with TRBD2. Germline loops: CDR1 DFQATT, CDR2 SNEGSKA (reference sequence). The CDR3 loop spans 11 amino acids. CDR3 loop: CSASKKRERFF. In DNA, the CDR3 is TGCAGTGCTTCTAAAAAGCGGGAGCGGTTCTTC.

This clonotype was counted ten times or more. CDR3 protein: CASSQVGWGAYEQYF. The CDR3 nucleotides are TGTGCCAGCAGCCAAGTGGGTTGGGGAGCGTACGAGCAGTACTTC. This chain connects TRBV14 to TRBJ2-7; weak D call: TRBD2 (5 bases). Germline lookup yields CDR1 SGHDN and CDR2 FVKESK. CDR3 length: 15 amino acids. V was clipped by 1 base and J by 4 bases, with 14 bases between them.

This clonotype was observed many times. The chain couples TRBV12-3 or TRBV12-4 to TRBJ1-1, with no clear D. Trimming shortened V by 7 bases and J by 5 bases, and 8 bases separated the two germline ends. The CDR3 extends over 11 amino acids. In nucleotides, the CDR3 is TGTGCCAGCACCTATGGGACTGAAGCTTTCTTT. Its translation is CASTYGTEAFF.

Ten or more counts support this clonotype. The CDR3 DNA reads TGCAGTGCTAGTCAGGGGGCACCAACTAATGAAAAACTGTTTTTT. As protein: CSASQGAPTNEKLFF. This chain uses TRBV20-1 with TRBJ1-4, with TRBD1 identical over 8 bases. CDR3 length: 15 amino acids. V was clipped by 3 bases and J by 0 bases; unmatched bases: 3. CDR1 is DFQATT and CDR2 is SNEGSKA in the germline V gene (reference sequence).

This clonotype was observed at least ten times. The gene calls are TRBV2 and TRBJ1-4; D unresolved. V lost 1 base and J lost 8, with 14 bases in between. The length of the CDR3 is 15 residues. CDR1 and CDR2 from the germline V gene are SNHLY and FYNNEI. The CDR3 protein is CASSEGVGSPEKLFF. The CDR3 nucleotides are TGTGCCAGCAGTGAAGGTGTCGGAAGTCCCGAAAAACTGTTTTTT.

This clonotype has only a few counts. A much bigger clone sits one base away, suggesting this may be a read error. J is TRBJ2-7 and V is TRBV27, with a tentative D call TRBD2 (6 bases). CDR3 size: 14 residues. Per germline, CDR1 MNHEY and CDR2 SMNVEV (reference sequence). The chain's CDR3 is CASSLGGRAYEQHF. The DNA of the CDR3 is TGTGCCAGCAGTTTGGGGGGACGGGCCTACGAGCAGCACTTC.